A single sample is the source of the 5 T cell receptor beta chains below, sequenced in a study of cytotoxic CD8 clonotypes in ibrutinib-treated CLL (dated by TCRdb to the early 2020s). The library relied on the immunoSEQ multiplex PCR assay. The clones in this table, taken by TCRdb from immuneACCESS, are in-frame only. Not every clone is retained; where verified, under half of the shortfall comes from an unresolved V gene, and the cause of the rest is unknown. The sample records some 150,000 clones, 80% of which are singletons. Less than 9% of the sample goes to the ten largest clones. The sequencing used PBMCs, collected after 36 months of ibrutinib treatment. The source is a human donor with chronic lymphocytic leukemia.

The chain uses TRBV30 and TRBJ2-1, with 7 bases matching TRBD2. This CDR3 spans 13 amino acids. The V segment lost 5 bases and the J segment 5 bases; nucleotides outside the gene matches: 6. Germline CDR1 reads GTSNPN; CDR2 reads SVGIG (reference sequence). The CDR3 protein is CAWAGTTHNEQFF. CDR3 in DNA: TGTGCCTGGGCCGGGACTACACACAATGAGCAGTTCTTC. Looking up the rest from reference TRBV30 and TRBJ2-1 gives the full variable domain: SQTIHQWPATLVQPVGSPLSLECTVEGTSNPNLYWYRQAAGRGLQLLFYSVGIGQISSEVPQNLSASRPQDRQFILSSKKLLLSDSGFYLCAWAGTTHNEQFFGPGTRLTVL.

This clone was seen once. The chain employs TRBV30 and TRBJ2-5; 9 nucleotides match TRBD2. The CDR3 sequence is 12 residues long. Looked up from germline, CDR1 is GTSNPN and CDR2 is SVGIG (reference sequence). V shed 1 base, J shed 7 bases, and the junction held 1 base outside the gene matches. DNA for the CDR3: TGTGCCTGGAGTGGCGGGGGGGCGACCCAGTACTTC. Translating gives CAWSGGGATQYF.

CDR3 amino acids: CASSRGWTNEKLFF. In DNA, the CDR3 is TGTGCCAGCAGTCGGGGGTGGACTAATGAAAAACTGTTTTTT. The gene calls are TRBV2 and TRBJ1-4; TRBD1 might be the D (5 bases). V was clipped by 5 bases and J by 2 bases, with 9 bases between them. The V gene's germline CDR1 is SNHLY and CDR2 FYNNEI. This CDR3 region has 14 residues.

V usage is TRBV29-1 and J usage is TRBJ2-2; tentatively, D is TRBD2 (6 bases). Germline V gene sequence: CDR1 SQVTM, CDR2 ANQGSEA. V was shortened by 6 bases and J by 1 base, with 9 bases between the two germline ends. The CDR3 consists of 13 residues. The CDR3 region is CSVLGLNTGELFF. CDR3 nucleotide sequence: TGCAGCGTCTTGGGACTGAACACCGGGGAGCTGTTTTTT.

CDR3 sequence: CASSESTLEVAFF. The CDR3, as DNA: TGCGCCAGCAGTGAGTCGACCCTAGAGGTAGCTTTCTTT. The chain employs TRBV10-1 and TRBJ1-1; D gene uncertain. V lost 0 bases and J 10 bases, leaving 12 bases between the germline ends. This CDR3 has 13 residues. The V gene's germline CDR1 is WNHNN and CDR2 SYGVQD (reference sequence).